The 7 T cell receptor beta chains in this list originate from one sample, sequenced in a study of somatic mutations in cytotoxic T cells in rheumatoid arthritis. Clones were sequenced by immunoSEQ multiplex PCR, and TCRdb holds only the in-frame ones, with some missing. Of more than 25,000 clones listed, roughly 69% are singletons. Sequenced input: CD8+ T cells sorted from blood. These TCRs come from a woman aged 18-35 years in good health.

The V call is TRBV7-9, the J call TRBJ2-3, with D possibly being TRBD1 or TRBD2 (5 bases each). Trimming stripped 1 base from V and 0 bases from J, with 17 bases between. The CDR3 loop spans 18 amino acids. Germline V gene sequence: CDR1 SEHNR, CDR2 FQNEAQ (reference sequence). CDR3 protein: CASSLGGSGTASTDTQYF. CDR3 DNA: TGTGCCAGCAGCTTAGGCGGTTCCGGGACCGCAAGCACAGATACGCAGTATTTT. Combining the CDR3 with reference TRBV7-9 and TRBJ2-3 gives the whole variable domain DTGVSQNPRHKITKRGQNVTFRCDPISEHNRLYWYRQTLGQGPEFLTYFQNEAQLEKSRLLSDRFSAERPKGSFSTLEIQRTEQGDSAMYLCASSLGGSGTASTDTQYFGPGTRLTVL.

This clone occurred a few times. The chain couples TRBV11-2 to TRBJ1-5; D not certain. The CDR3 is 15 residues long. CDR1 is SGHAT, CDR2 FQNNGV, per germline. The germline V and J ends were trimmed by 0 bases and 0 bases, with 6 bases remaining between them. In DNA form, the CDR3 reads TGTGCCAGCAGCTTAGACACGTATAGCAATCAGCCCCAGCATTTT. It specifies CASSLDTYSNQPQHF.

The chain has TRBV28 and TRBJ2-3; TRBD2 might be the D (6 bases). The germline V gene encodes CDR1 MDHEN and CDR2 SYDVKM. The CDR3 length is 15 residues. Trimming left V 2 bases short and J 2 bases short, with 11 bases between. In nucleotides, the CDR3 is TGTGCCAGCAGTTTAGCCCGGGAGATCACAGATACGCAGTATTTT. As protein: CASSLAREITDTQYF.

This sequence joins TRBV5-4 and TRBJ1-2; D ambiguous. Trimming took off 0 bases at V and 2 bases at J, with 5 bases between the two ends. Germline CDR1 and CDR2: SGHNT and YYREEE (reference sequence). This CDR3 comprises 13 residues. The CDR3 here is CASSLAENYGYTF. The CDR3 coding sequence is TGTGCCAGCAGCTTGGCAGAGAACTATGGCTACACCTTC.

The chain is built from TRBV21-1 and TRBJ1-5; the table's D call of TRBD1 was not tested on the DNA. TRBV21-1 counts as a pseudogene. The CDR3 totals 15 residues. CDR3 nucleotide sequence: TGTGCCAGCATCGAGGACAGGGGGGTTAATCAGCCCCAGCATTTT. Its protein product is CASIEDRGVNQPQHF.

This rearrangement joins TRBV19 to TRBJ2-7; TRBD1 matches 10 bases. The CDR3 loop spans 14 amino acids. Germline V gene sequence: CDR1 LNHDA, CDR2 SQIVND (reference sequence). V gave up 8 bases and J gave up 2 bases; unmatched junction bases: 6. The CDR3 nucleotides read TGTGCCAGTTCTCCCGGGACAGGGGCCTACGAGCAGTACTTC. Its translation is CASSPGTGAYEQYF.

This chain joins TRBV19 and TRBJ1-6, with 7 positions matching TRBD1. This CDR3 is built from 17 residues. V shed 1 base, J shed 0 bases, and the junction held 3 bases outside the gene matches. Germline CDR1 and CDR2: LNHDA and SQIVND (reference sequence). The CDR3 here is CASSIVGGSSYNSPLHF. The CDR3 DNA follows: TGTGCCAGTAGTATAGTAGGGGGCAGCTCCTATAATTCACCCCTCCACTTT.